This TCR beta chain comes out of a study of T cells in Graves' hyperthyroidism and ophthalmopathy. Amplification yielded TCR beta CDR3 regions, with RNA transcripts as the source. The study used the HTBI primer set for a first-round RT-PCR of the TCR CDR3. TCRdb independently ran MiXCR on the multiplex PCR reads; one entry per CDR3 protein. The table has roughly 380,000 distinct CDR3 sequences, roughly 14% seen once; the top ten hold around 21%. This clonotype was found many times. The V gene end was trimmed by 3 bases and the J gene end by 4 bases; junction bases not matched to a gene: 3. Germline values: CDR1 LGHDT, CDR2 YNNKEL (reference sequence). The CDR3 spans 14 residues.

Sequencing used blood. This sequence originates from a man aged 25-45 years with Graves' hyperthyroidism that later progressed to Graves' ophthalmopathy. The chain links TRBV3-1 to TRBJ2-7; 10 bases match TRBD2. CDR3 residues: CASSHQAGGYEQYF. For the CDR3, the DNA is TGTGCCAGCAGCCATCAAGCGGGGGGGTACGAGCAGTACTTC.